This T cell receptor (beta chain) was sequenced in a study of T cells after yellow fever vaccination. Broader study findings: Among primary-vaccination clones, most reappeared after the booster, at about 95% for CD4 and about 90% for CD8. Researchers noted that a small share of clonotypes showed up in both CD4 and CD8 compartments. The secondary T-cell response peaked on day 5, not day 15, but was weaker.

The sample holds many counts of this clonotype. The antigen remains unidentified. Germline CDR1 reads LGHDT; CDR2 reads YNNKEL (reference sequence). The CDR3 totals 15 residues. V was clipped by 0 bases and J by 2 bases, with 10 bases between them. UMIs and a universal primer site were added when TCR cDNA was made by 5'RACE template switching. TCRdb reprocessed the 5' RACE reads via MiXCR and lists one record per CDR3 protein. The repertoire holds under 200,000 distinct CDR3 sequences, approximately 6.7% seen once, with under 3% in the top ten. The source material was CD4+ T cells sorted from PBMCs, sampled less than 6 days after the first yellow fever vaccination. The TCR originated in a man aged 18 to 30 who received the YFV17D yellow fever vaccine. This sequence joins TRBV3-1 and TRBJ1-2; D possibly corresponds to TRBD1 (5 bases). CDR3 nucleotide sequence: TGTGCCAGCAGCCAAGATCCAGGGATCAACTATGGCTACACCTTC. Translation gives CASSQDPGINYGYTF.